The 27 T cell receptor beta chains listed next were all sequenced from one sample in a study of a mutant IDH1 vaccine in newly diagnosed glioma. As to time point: baseline, week 1 (first vaccination visit). The treatment here: pre-vaccination baseline after standard-of-care therapy. Method: immunoSEQ multiplex PCR; TCRdb's copy keeps in-frame clones and lacks some. Of tens of thousands of clones in the sample, around nine tenths were seen once. The sequences come from PBMCs, collected from a glioma patient treated with radiotherapy, temozolomide or both. Source of these receptors: a woman aged 40 to 55 with glioma.

The V gene is TRBV28, the J gene TRBJ1-1, with D possibly TRBD1 on 5 matching bases. V was trimmed by 4 bases and J by 5 bases, leaving 14 bases between them. This CDR3 comprises 14 residues. CDR1 is MDHEN, CDR2 SYDVKM, per germline. This chain's CDR3 is CASSSGPGGTEAFF. For the CDR3, the DNA is TGTGCCAGCAGTTCCGGGCCGGGGGGTACTGAAGCTTTCTTT.

The chain employs TRBV2 and TRBJ2-7; D perhaps matches TRBD2 (6 bases). Trimming removed 3 bases from V and 2 bases from J, with 17 bases in between. CDR1 is SNHLY, CDR2 FYNNEI, per germline. The CDR3 sequence is 16 residues long. The CDR3, as DNA: TGTGCCAGCAGTGACTTGCTGACTAGAACCACCTACGAGCAGTACTTC. Protein: CASSDLLTRTTYEQYF.

The chain combines TRBV5-1 with TRBJ2-5; unclear D gene. The V gene lost 4 bases and the J gene lost 0 bases, with 4 bases spanning the gap. The CDR3 runs to 12 residues. Per the germline V gene, CDR1 is SGHRS and CDR2 is YFSETQ. CDR3 sequence reads: CASSQYQETQYF. The CDR3 DNA follows: TGCGCCAGCAGCCAGTACCAAGAGACCCAGTACTTC.

The rearrangement links TRBV28 to TRBJ2-7; 12 nucleotides agree with TRBD2. Germline-derived CDR1 and CDR2 are MDHEN and SYDVKM. The length of the CDR3 is 19 residues. V was clipped by 3 bases and J by 4 bases; unmatched bases: 16. CDR3 DNA: TGTGCCAGCAGTTTTAAAAAGCTAGCGGGAGGGCCTGTGGATTACGAGCAGTACTTC. Protein sequence: CASSFKKLAGGPVDYEQYF.

The chain carries TRBV19 and TRBJ2-3, with TRBD1 as a possible D gene (5 bases). V gave up 7 bases and J gave up 0 bases, with 11 bases separating them. This CDR3 has 14 amino acids. Per the germline V gene, CDR1 is LNHDA and CDR2 is SQIVND (reference sequence). CDR3: CASKQGQSTDTQYF. The CDR3 region has the DNA TGTGCCAGTAAGCAGGGTCAGAGCACAGATACGCAGTATTTT.

The chain combines TRBV7-2 with TRBJ2-5; TRBD2 aligns across 11 bases. The junction had 6 bases not matched to a gene; V was cut back by 4 bases and J by 5 bases. This CDR3 is built from 15 residues. Germline lookup yields CDR1 SGHTA and CDR2 FQGNSA. The CDR3 reads CASSSTSGVVETQYF. DNA of the CDR3: TGTGCCAGCAGCTCGACTAGCGGGGTCGTGGAGACCCAGTACTTC.

The chain combines TRBV7-2 with TRBJ2-5; D is undetermined. Germline loops: CDR1 SGHTA, CDR2 FQGNSA. The CDR3 consists of 15 residues. V was clipped by 5 bases and J by 2 bases, with 15 bases between them. The CDR3 DNA reads TGTGCCAGCAGCCCCCGGCGGTTGAATCAAGAGACCCAGTACTTC. Its protein is CASSPRRLNQETQYF. Supplemented by reference TRBV7-2 and TRBJ2-5, the full variable domain reads GAGVSQSPSNKVTEKGKDVELRCDPISGHTALYWYRQSLGQGLEFLIYFQGNSAPDKSGLPSDRFSAERTGGSVSTLTIQRTQQEDSAVYLCASSPRRLNQETQYFGPGTRLLVL.

The CDR3 reads CASNQGRDYGYTF. CDR3 DNA sequence: TGCGCCAGCAATCAGGGTCGCGACTATGGCTACACCTTC. V gene TRBV10-2 combines with J gene TRBJ1-2; tentatively, D is TRBD1 (5 bases). V lost 7 bases and J 3 bases, leaving 12 bases between the germline ends. The CDR3 is 13 residues long. Germline V CDR1 and CDR2: WSHSY, SAAADI.

The chain carries TRBV6-5 and TRBJ1-2; 8 bases line up with TRBD1. This CDR3 spans 14 amino acids. Germline loops: CDR1 MNHEY, CDR2 SVGAGI. The V gene end was trimmed by 10 bases and the J gene end by 2 bases; junction bases not matched to a gene: 9. The CDR3 nucleotides are TGTGCCACCCAGCAACCAGGGGGCAACTATGGCTACACCTTC. Translation gives CATQQPGGNYGYTF.

The chain has TRBV10-3 and TRBJ1-1; D ambiguous. The germline V gene has CDR1 ENHRY and CDR2 SYGVKD. V lost 3 bases and J 1 base, leaving 3 bases between the germline ends. This CDR3 contains 12 residues. The CDR3 loop reads CAISDPNTEAFF. CDR3 nucleotide sequence: TGTGCCATCAGTGACCCGAACACTGAAGCTTTCTTT.

The rearrangement links TRBV7-9 to TRBJ2-1; no reliable D call. The CDR3 is made up of 14 amino acids. Germline V lookup: CDR1 SEHNR, CDR2 FQNEAQ (reference sequence). V lost 2 bases to trimming and J lost 6 bases, with 11 bases between them. As DNA, the CDR3 is TGTGCCAGCAGCTTAAGTCAGAGTGTCAATGAGCAGTTCTTC. Its translation is CASSLSQSVNEQFF.

The chain links TRBV9 to TRBJ2-7; the match to TRBD2 covers 7 bases. This CDR3 has 15 amino acids. After removal of 5 bases from V and 3 bases from J, the junction contained 11 bases not matched to a gene. CDR1 and CDR2 (germline): SGDLS, YYNGEE. In nucleotides, the CDR3 is TGTGCCAGCAGTTCCGAAGAGCGGGGTGTCTACGAGCAGTACTTC. This translates into CASSSEERGVYEQYF.

V gene TRBV5-6 combines with J gene TRBJ2-1; TRBD2 agrees at 8 bases. Germline assignment: CDR1 SGHDT and CDR2 YYEEEE. The CDR3 is made up of 16 amino acids. Trimming took 1 base from V and 4 from J; bases not matched to a gene: 7. The CDR3 nucleotides read TGTGCCAGCAGCTTGTATGCCAGCGGGGGTTACAATGAGCAGTTCTTC. Translation: CASSLYASGGYNEQFF.

This chain links TRBV2 with TRBJ1-4, with TRBD1 as a possible D gene (5 bases). This CDR3 has 15 residues. Deletions cut 6 bases from V and 8 bases from J, with 19 bases between. Germline V gene data show CDR1 as SNHLY and CDR2 as FYNNEI. The CDR3 is CASRIPGTLKEKLFF. DNA for the CDR3: TGTGCCAGCAGAATCCCCGGGACTCTTAAGGAAAAACTGTTTTTT.

This chain joins TRBV2 and TRBJ2-2, with a weak D call TRBD2 (5 bases). The CDR3 is made up of 12 amino acids. Trimming pared 6 bases from V and 6 bases from J, leaving 8 bases between. CDR1 SNHLY and CDR2 FYNNEI come from the germline V gene. CDR3 sequence: CASSGRAGELFF. The CDR3 region has the DNA TGTGCCAGCAGCGGGCGGGCCGGGGAGCTGTTTTTT.

The V and J genes are TRBV5-1 and TRBJ1-1; D call uncertain. V was pared by 4 bases and J by 1 base, with 14 bases between. This CDR3 comprises 15 residues. Germline V gene sequence: CDR1 SGHRS, CDR2 YFSETQ. This chain's CDR3 is CASSLRTVTNTEAFF. The CDR3 coding sequence is TGCGCCAGCAGCCTCCGGACGGTAACGAACACTGAAGCTTTCTTT.

The chain couples TRBV7-2 to TRBJ2-3; the match to TRBD2 covers 9 bases. The germline CDR1 and CDR2 sequences are SGHTA and FQGNSA. The trim removed 6 bases at V and 2 bases at J, leaving 6 bases unmatched. This CDR3 has 15 residues. In DNA form, the CDR3 reads TGTGCCAGCAGTATAAGCGGGGGGTCCACAGATACGCAGTATTTT. It specifies CASSISGGSTDTQYF.

The genes are TRBV5-1 and TRBJ2-7, with TRBD2 matching over 7 bases. Germline V gives CDR1 SGHRS, CDR2 YFSETQ. With V trimmed by 4 bases and J by 0 bases, 7 bases remained unmatched. The CDR3 loop spans 15 amino acids. DNA for the CDR3: TGCGCCAGCAGCACAACTAGCGCAAGCTCCTACGAGCAGTACTTC. It translates to CASSTTSASSYEQYF.

This clone was detected once. V gene TRBV15 combines with J gene TRBJ2-3; 9 bases fit TRBD2. The CDR3 is 15 residues long. Germline CDR1 is LNHNV and CDR2 is YYDKDF (reference sequence). The V and J ends lost 1 base and 6 bases, in that order; junction bases with no gene match: 5. CDR3 nucleotides: TGTGCCACCAGCAGAGGAGTTCTAGCGGGGGATACGCAGTATTTT. Protein: CATSRGVLAGDTQYF.

This chain connects TRBV6-1 to TRBJ1-1; 8 positions match TRBD1. The V segment lost 2 bases and the J segment 5 bases; nucleotides outside the gene matches: 10. The CDR3 is 16 amino acids. Germline V gene sequence: CDR1 MNHNS, CDR2 SASEGT. CDR3 loop: CASSEYLNRGGTEAFF. In DNA form, the CDR3 reads TGTGCCAGCAGTGAATATCTTAACAGGGGGGGAACTGAAGCTTTCTTT.

The chain has TRBV28 and TRBJ2-1, with no clear D. Germline V gives CDR1 MDHEN, CDR2 SYDVKM. Trimming took off 1 base at V and 0 bases at J, with 7 bases between the two ends. The CDR3 has 15 residues. CDR3 sequence (DNA): TGTGCCAGCAGTTTATCTGTGAGCTCCTACAATGAGCAGTTCTTC. It translates to CASSLSVSSYNEQFF.

The chain couples TRBV5-4 to TRBJ1-2, with no clear D. Germline V gives CDR1 SGHNT, CDR2 YYREEE (reference sequence). The CDR3 is 15 amino acids. V shed 4 bases and J shed 1 base, with 14 bases lying between them. The CDR3 region has the DNA TGTGCCAGCAGCAATCTTAATTCCGTTAACTATGGCTACACCTTC. The encoded protein is CASSNLNSVNYGYTF.

The table lists this clone with a count of one. The chain carries TRBV2 and TRBJ2-1, with D tentatively TRBD1 or TRBD2 (6 bases each). Looked up from germline, CDR1 is SNHLY and CDR2 is FYNNEI. V lost 6 bases, J lost 6 bases, and 18 bases lay in between. CDR3 length: 15 amino acids. The CDR3 is CASRARTGAPNEQFF. The CDR3 DNA sequence: TGTGCCAGCAGGGCTCGCACGGGGGCGCCCAATGAGCAGTTCTTC.

This clone was counted a single time. The CDR3 loop reads CAISLGGSNQPQHF. In DNA form, the CDR3 reads TGTGCCATAAGTCTTGGAGGGAGCAATCAGCCCCAGCATTTT. This chain uses TRBV10-3 with TRBJ1-5, with unresolved D. V lost 9 bases, J lost 1 base, and 13 bases lay in between. Germline loops: CDR1 ENHRY, CDR2 SYGVKD. The CDR3 sequence is 14 residues long.

J is TRBJ2-3 and V is TRBV7-2, with a weak D call TRBD1 (6 bases). With 5 bases removed from V and 7 bases from J, the gap between germline ends came to 10 bases. There are 12 residues in the CDR3. Germline CDR1 is SGHTA and CDR2 is FQGNSA. The CDR3 DNA reads TGTGCCAGCAGCCCAACAGGGAATACGCAGTATTTT. Translation: CASSPTGNTQYF.

V is TRBV4-1 and J is TRBJ2-3, with TRBD2 identical over 14 bases. J gave up 4 bases and V 3 bases, and 6 bases lay outside the gene matches. This CDR3 is built from 17 residues. Germline-derived CDR1 and CDR2 are MGHRA and YSYEKL. The CDR3 spells CASSQGVTSGGADTQYF. The CDR3 DNA follows: TGCGCCAGCAGCCAGGGGGTGACTAGCGGGGGGGCAGATACGCAGTATTTT.

This clone was counted a single time. The V call is TRBV19, the J call TRBJ2-7; 9 positions match TRBD1. V lost 5 bases and J lost 4; bases outside the gene matches: 3. Germline loops: CDR1 LNHDA, CDR2 SQIVND (reference sequence). This CDR3 region has 13 residues. The CDR3 loop reads CASSVGTGYEQYF. CDR3 bases: TGTGCCAGTAGTGTCGGGACAGGGTACGAGCAGTACTTC. Complete variable domain (other parts from reference TRBV19 and TRBJ2-7): DGGITQSPKYLFRKEGQNVTLSCEQNLNHDAMYWYRQDPGQGLRLIYYSQIVNDFQKGDIAEGYSVSREKKESFPLTVTSAQKNPTAFYLCASSVGTGYEQYFGPGTRLTVT.